The 29 T cell receptor beta chains below were found in one sample sequenced in a study of blood T cell repertoires in COVID-19. Sequenced by immunoSEQ multiplex PCR; TCRdb stores in-frame clones only, minus some. This table holds over 200,000 clones, approximately 81% found once. Sequenced input: PBMCs or T cells enriched from blood (not recorded which). These receptors were collected from a man aged 35-49 years who had recovered from COVID-19.

The genes are TRBV10-1 and TRBJ2-7, with D uncertain. Germline CDR1 is WNHNN and CDR2 is SYGVQD (reference sequence). The CDR3 runs 11 residues. V was clipped by 3 bases and J by 6 bases, with 6 bases between them. CDR3 residues: CASSDSGEQYF. Here the CDR3 DNA reads TGCGCCAGCAGTGACTCCGGCGAGCAGTACTTC.

The chain is built from TRBV7-3 and TRBJ2-1, with D tentatively TRBD1 (7 bases). Germline V gene sequence: CDR1 SGHTA, CDR2 FQGTGA. V gave up 5 bases and J gave up 5 bases, with 19 bases separating them. The CDR3 extends over 16 amino acids. CDR3 amino acids: CASSPQGGGKDNEQFF. The CDR3 DNA reads TGTGCCAGCAGCCCCCAGGGGGGCGGTAAAGACAATGAGCAGTTCTTC.

The CDR3 region has the DNA TGTGCCAGCAGCCGGACAGGGTTTGATTCACCCCTCCACTTT. Amino acid sequence: CASSRTGFDSPLHF. This chain connects TRBV9 to TRBJ1-6; 8 nucleotides line up with TRBD1. This CDR3 spans 14 amino acids. V lost 4 bases and J lost 8; bases outside the gene matches: 5. CDR1 SGDLS and CDR2 YYNGEE come from the germline V gene.

The chain joins TRBV5-1 to TRBJ2-2, with D perhaps TRBD2 (6 bases). Germline V CDR1 and CDR2: SGHRS, YFSETQ. Trimming removed 1 base from V and 7 bases from J, with 11 bases in between. The CDR3 sequence is 14 residues long. CDR3 region: CASSLRGSGGELFF. The CDR3 DNA reads TGCGCCAGCAGCTTGCGGGGGAGCGGCGGGGAGCTGTTTTTT.

This clone is medium-sized. The chain links TRBV10-1 to TRBJ2-7; 9 nucleotides line up with TRBD1. Per the germline V gene, CDR1 is WNHNN and CDR2 is SYGVQD (reference sequence). The CDR3 is 15 amino acids. V lost 0 bases to trimming and J lost 0 bases; unmatched junction nucleotides: 0. This CDR3 is CASSESGQGSYEQYF. The CDR3 DNA reads TGCGCCAGCAGTGAGTCGGGACAGGGCTCCTACGAGCAGTACTTC.

CDR3 in amino acids: CASSFDPPGTNSPLHF. DNA of the CDR3: TGTGCCAGCAGTTTCGACCCTCCGGGAACTAATTCACCCCTCCACTTT. This sequence joins TRBV28 and TRBJ1-6; D uncertain. CDR1 is MDHEN and CDR2 is SYDVKM in the germline V gene. The CDR3 length is 16 residues. V lost 3 bases to trimming and J lost 6 bases, with 15 bases between them.

This chain uses TRBV6-5 with TRBJ2-7; 7 bases align to TRBD1. CDR3 length: 13 amino acids. V gave up 6 bases and J gave up 7 bases; unmatched junction bases: 9. The germline gives CDR1 MNHEY, CDR2 SVGAGI. The chain's CDR3 is CASRQGNAQEQYF. DNA of the CDR3: TGTGCCAGCAGACAGGGGAACGCTCAGGAGCAGTACTTC.

This clone appeared a single time. This rearrangement joins TRBV10-3 to TRBJ2-7; the D gene is possibly TRBD2 (7 bases). The CDR3 runs 16 residues. Germline V gene data show CDR1 as ENHRY and CDR2 as SYGVKD. The V end was cut by 0 bases, the J end by 0 bases, with 12 bases between. The CDR3 DNA reads as TGTGCCATCAGTGAGTCGGGGGGGGCGGTCTCCTACGAGCAGTACTTC. Translated, it gives CAISESGGAVSYEQYF.

The V call is TRBV3-1 (or the pseudogene TRBV3-2), the J call TRBJ2-7, with D tentatively TRBD2 (5 bases). The CDR3 has 17 amino acids. V was shortened by 0 bases and J by 3 bases, with 18 bases between the two germline ends. The germline V gene encodes CDR1 LGHDT and CDR2 YNNKEL (reference sequence). CDR3 protein: CASSQDPPGKLRYEQYF. CDR3 in DNA: TGTGCCAGCAGCCAAGATCCGCCGGGAAAACTTCGCTACGAGCAGTACTTC.

V and J are TRBV25-1 and TRBJ2-7, with 9 nucleotides matching TRBD1. Looked up from germline, CDR1 is MGHDK and CDR2 is SYGVNS. V was pared by 6 bases and J by 7 bases, with 13 bases of the junction left unmatched. The CDR3 totals 15 residues. CDR3 amino acids: CASSAPGTGTKEQYF. CDR3 bases: TGTGCCAGCAGCGCCCCCGGGACAGGGACGAAGGAGCAGTACTTC.

The V gene is TRBV29-1, the J gene TRBJ2-2, with 11 bases aligning to TRBD1. The J segment lost 4 bases and the V segment lost 7 bases, leaving 8 bases of the junction unmatched. CDR3 length equals 15 residues. Looked up from germline, CDR1 is SQVTM and CDR2 is ANQGSEA. CDR3 sequence (DNA): TGCAGCGCAAAGGCGGGGACAGGGGGCACCGGGGAGCTGTTTTTT. Amino acid sequence: CSAKAGTGGTGELFF.

The chain joins TRBV9 to TRBJ1-2; possible D gene TRBD1, 6 bases. Germline V gene sequence: CDR1 SGDLS, CDR2 YYNGEE. The CDR3 loop spans 14 amino acids. V shed 6 bases and J shed 0 bases, with 12 bases lying between them. The CDR3, as DNA: TGTGCCAGCACCGCGGGGGACACTAACTATGGCTACACCTTC. Translated: CASTAGDTNYGYTF.

This chain joins TRBV9 and TRBJ2-1; maybe TRBD2 (6 bases). The CDR3 length is 15 residues. Germline V CDR1 and CDR2: SGDLS, YYNGEE. Deletions cut 0 bases from V and 4 bases from J, with 11 bases between. DNA of the CDR3: TGTGCCAGCAGCGTAGGTAGCGGAACTTACAATGAGCAGTTCTTC. Translated: CASSVGSGTYNEQFF.

This rearrangement joins TRBV7-9 to TRBJ1-2, with D uncertain. The CDR3 runs to 14 residues. V was shortened by 1 base and J by 7 bases, with 13 bases between the two germline ends. In germline, CDR1 is SEHNR, CDR2 FQNEAQ (reference sequence). The CDR3 bases are TGTGCCAGCAGCTTAGGTGGCAGAGGCCGTGGCTACACCTTC. Amino acids: CASSLGGRGRGYTF.

The gene calls are TRBV21-1 and TRBJ2-1; TRBD1, the D gene given by the table, was not confirmed from the DNA. TRBV21-1 is noted as a pseudogene. CDR3 length: 15 amino acids. This CDR3 is CASSKGQGQDNEQFF. The CDR3 DNA sequence: TGTGCCAGCAGCAAAGGACAGGGGCAGGACAATGAGCAGTTCTTC.

The chain carries TRBV28 and TRBJ1-1; TRBD1 matches at 9 bases. The CDR3 contains 15 residues. The germline V gene has CDR1 MDHEN and CDR2 SYDVKM. V gave up 6 bases and J gave up 0 bases; unmatched junction bases: 5. The CDR3 here is CASSPDRGMNTEAFF. Written as DNA, the CDR3 is TGTGCCAGCAGCCCGGACAGGGGAATGAACACTGAAGCTTTCTTT. Variable domain in full (rest from reference TRBV28 and TRBJ1-1): DVKVTQSSRYLVKRTGEKVFLECVQDMDHENMFWYRQDPGLGLRLIYFSYDVKMKEKGDIPEGYSVSREKKERFSLILESASTNQTSMYLCASSPDRGMNTEAFFGQGTRLTVV.

This chain links TRBV29-1 with TRBJ2-3; 11 bases are shared with TRBD2. The V segment lost 0 bases and the J segment 1 base; nucleotides outside the gene matches: 3. The CDR3 runs 16 residues. Germline CDR1 and CDR2: SQVTM and ANQGSEA. CDR3 amino acids: CSVEDRTSGRTDTQYF. CDR3 DNA sequence: TGCAGCGTTGAAGATCGGACTAGCGGGCGCACAGATACGCAGTATTTT.

This clone appeared once. The chain carries TRBV2 and TRBJ2-3; D is undetermined. The V end was cut by 3 bases, the J end by 6 bases, with 7 bases between. Germline V gene data show CDR1 as SNHLY and CDR2 as FYNNEI. The CDR3 runs to 12 residues. The CDR3: CASSDVSDTQYF. CDR3 DNA sequence: TGTGCCAGCAGTGATGTTTCGGATACGCAGTATTTT.

The chain links TRBV29-1 to TRBJ1-3, with D uncertain. With 4 bases removed from V and 0 bases from J, the gap between germline ends came to 7 bases. Germline V CDR1 and CDR2: SQVTM, ANQGSEA. CDR3 length: 13 amino acids. For the CDR3, the DNA is TGCAGCGTTGCTCGGTCCTCTGGAAACACCATATATTTT. It is translated as CSVARSSGNTIYF. Combining the CDR3 with reference TRBV29-1 and TRBJ1-3 gives the whole variable domain SAVISQKPSRDICQRGTSLTIQCQVDSQVTMMFWYRQQPGQSLTLIATANQGSEATYESGFVIDKFPISRPNLTFSTLTVSNMSPEDSSIYLCSVARSSGNTIYFGEGSWLTVV.

This clone has only one observation. This chain uses TRBV3-1 (or the pseudogene TRBV3-2) with TRBJ2-1, with 7 nucleotides matching TRBD2. CDR1 is LGHDT, CDR2 YNNKEL, per germline (reference sequence). V was clipped by 1 base and J by 3 bases; unmatched bases: 6. This CDR3 has 16 residues. CDR3 amino acids: CASSQVSSGVYNEQFF. For the CDR3, the DNA is TGTGCCAGCAGCCAAGTTTCTAGCGGCGTCTACAATGAGCAGTTCTTC.

The V gene is TRBV19, the J gene TRBJ1-4; D is possibly TRBD1 (5 bases). The germline CDR1 and CDR2 sequences are LNHDA and SQIVND (reference sequence). V lost 7 bases and J 1 base, leaving 10 bases between the germline ends. This CDR3 contains 14 residues. The CDR3 protein is CASKVGGTNEKLFF. The CDR3 coding sequence is TGTGCCAGTAAAGTCGGGGGAACTAATGAAAAACTGTTTTTT.

This clone is a singleton in its sample. The gene calls are TRBV28 and TRBJ1-1, with a weak D call TRBD1 (6 bases). Germline CDR1 is MDHEN and CDR2 is SYDVKM. This CDR3 has 11 residues. Written as DNA, the CDR3 is TGTGCATCCCGGGACACCCTGCGTGCTTTCTTT. Translating it yields CASRDTLRAFF.

The CDR3 here is CASRTGTGTGNTEAFF. The CDR3 DNA follows: TGTGCCAGCAGAACCGGGACAGGGACAGGGAACACTGAAGCTTTCTTT. The V and J genes are TRBV5-4 and TRBJ1-1; TRBD1 agrees at 9 bases. With V trimmed by 5 bases and J by 1 base, 9 bases remained unmatched. The germline gives CDR1 SGHNT, CDR2 YYREEE (reference sequence). CDR3 size: 16 residues.

This clone occurred a few times. The CDR3 DNA sequence: TGTGCCAGCAGCGTAGATTCAGTACGTAATTCACCCCTCCACTTT. It is translated as CASSVDSVRNSPLHF. This rearrangement joins TRBV9 to TRBJ1-6; D ambiguous. The CDR3 covers 15 residues. V was shortened by 0 bases and J by 6 bases, with 10 bases between the two germline ends. CDR1 and CDR2 (germline): SGDLS, YYNGEE.

This sequence joins TRBV3-1 (or the pseudogene TRBV3-2) and TRBJ1-4; 10 nucleotides align to TRBD1. The CDR3 is made up of 14 amino acids. With V trimmed by 4 bases and J by 6 bases, 2 bases remained unmatched. Germline CDR1 LGHDT, CDR2 YNNKEL (reference sequence). The CDR3 DNA is TGTGCCAGCAGCCGGGGACAGGGGTATGAAAAACTGTTTTTT. This sequence encodes CASSRGQGYEKLFF.

This clone was seen once. This chain joins TRBV3-1 (or the pseudogene TRBV3-2) and TRBJ1-2; D not resolved. Germline values: CDR1 LGHDT, CDR2 YNNKEL (reference sequence). CDR3 length equals 12 residues. The ends were cut back, 1 base at V and 6 bases at J, with 6 bases in the middle. The CDR3 DNA sequence: TGTGCCAGCAGCCAAGCTCCCCATGGCTACACCTTC. Its protein is CASSQAPHGYTF.

This clone was detected once. This chain links TRBV6-5 with TRBJ2-5; 8 nucleotides match TRBD2. The CDR3 contains 15 residues. The trim removed 8 bases at V and 2 bases at J, leaving 10 bases unmatched. Germline CDR1 MNHEY, CDR2 SVGAGI. CDR3 residues: CASSSGGRGQETQYF. The CDR3 DNA is TGTGCCAGCTCCTCGGGAGGGAGGGGTCAAGAGACCCAGTACTTC.

Here the CDR3 reads CATSRVGGSEAFF. For the CDR3, the DNA is TGTGCCACCAGCAGAGTAGGGGGCTCTGAAGCTTTCTTT. V gene TRBV15 combines with J gene TRBJ1-1; 7 positions match TRBD1. Germline V gene lookup returns CDR1 LNHNV and CDR2 YYDKDF (reference sequence). This CDR3 has 13 amino acids. Unmatched junction bases numbered 2, after V lost 1 base and J lost 6 bases.

Turning to this clone: Germline and junction disagree at one end, which may indicate a read error. The V call is TRBV6-2 or TRBV6-3, the J call TRBJ2-1; D uncertain. CDR3 length equals 14 residues. Germline-derived CDR1 and CDR2 are MNHEY and SVGEGT. This CDR3 is CASSYSLTYNEQFF. Written as DNA, the CDR3 is TGTGCCAGCAGCTACTCACTTACCTACAATGAGCAGTTCTTC.